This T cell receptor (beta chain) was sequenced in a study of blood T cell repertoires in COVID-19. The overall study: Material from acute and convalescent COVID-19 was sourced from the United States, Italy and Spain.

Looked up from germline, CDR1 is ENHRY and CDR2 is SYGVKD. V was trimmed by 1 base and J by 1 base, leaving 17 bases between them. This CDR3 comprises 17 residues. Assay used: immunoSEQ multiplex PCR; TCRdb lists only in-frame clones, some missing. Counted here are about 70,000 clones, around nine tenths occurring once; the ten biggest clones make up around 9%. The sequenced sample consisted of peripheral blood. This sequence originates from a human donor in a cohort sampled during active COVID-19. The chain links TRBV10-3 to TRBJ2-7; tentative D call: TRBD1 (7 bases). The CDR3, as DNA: TGTGCCATCAGTGAGTATGGGGCAGGGGGGAGTTCCTACGAGCAGTACTTC. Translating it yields CAISEYGAGGSSYEQYF.